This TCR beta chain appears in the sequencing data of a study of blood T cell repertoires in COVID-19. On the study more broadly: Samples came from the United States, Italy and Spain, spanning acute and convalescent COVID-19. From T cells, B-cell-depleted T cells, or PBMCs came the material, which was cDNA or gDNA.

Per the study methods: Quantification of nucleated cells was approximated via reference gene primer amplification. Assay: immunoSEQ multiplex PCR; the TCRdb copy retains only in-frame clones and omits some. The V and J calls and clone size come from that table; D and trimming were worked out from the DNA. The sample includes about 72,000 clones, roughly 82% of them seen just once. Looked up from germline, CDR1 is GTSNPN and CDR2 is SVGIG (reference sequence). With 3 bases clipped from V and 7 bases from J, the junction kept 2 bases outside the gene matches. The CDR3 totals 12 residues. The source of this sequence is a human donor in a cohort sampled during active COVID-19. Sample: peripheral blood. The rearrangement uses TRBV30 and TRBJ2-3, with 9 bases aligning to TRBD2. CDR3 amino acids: CAWRLAGYTQYF. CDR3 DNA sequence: TGTGCCTGGAGGCTAGCGGGGTATACGCAGTATTTT. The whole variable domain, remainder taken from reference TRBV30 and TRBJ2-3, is SQTIHQWPATLVQPVGSPLSLECTVEGTSNPNLYWYRQAAGRGLQLLFYSVGIGQISSEVPQNLSASRPQDRQFILSSKKLLLSDSGFYLCAWRLAGYTQYFGPGTRLTVL.